This T cell receptor beta chain was retrieved from a study of early T cells in non-severe SARS-CoV-2 infection. Study summary: Sequencing was performed on bulk RNA from unsorted whole blood, leaving chains unpaired.

Each CDR3 protein is one row after TCRdb ran MiXCR on the 5' RACE reads. Of under 70,000 distinct CDR3 sequences detected, around 5.7% appear once; the ten largest clones hold under 4%. This clonotype was picked up many times. This TCR was sampled from an adult who was a healthcare worker with PCR-confirmed SARS-CoV-2 infection or an uninfected control (not recorded which). Here the sequenced sample was whole blood, taken at baseline.

CDR3 DNA: TGCAGTGCTAGAGTCTTGACTAGCGGGGCTAACACCGGGGAGCTGTTTTTT. Encoded protein: CSARVLTSGANTGELFF. The chain links TRBV20-1 to TRBJ2-2; 11 bases are a match to TRBD2. Trimming removed 1 base from V and 2 bases from J; junction bases left unmatched: 6. Per germline, CDR1 DFQATT and CDR2 SNEGSKA (reference sequence). The CDR3 is 17 residues long.